A selection of T cell receptor beta chains follows, all from one sample in a study of T-cell memory formation after mild COVID-19. TCRdb redid the calling of the 5' RACE reads with MiXCR, one entry per CDR3 protein. The top ten hold roughly 3.5% of the sample, which has about 200,000 distinct CDR3 sequences, 9.5% seen once. The sequencing input was PBMCs or a T cell subset sorted from them (not recorded which). The receptors come from a man aged 18 to 29 who had mild COVID-19 (a few samples of this study predate the infection). Cell type and time point are not known. Each CDR3 is given with its conserved first and last residue. The D gene is left open where the match is weak. Some rows have no size entry. The others give once, few or many, or a class for an expanded clone.

v_gene: TRBV6-5; d_gene: NA; abundance: few; j_gene: TRBJ1-1; CDR3aa: CASSYGGVANTEAFF; CDR3nt: TGTGCCAGCAGTTACGGCGGGGTCGCGAACACTGAAGCTTTCTTT
v_gene: TRBV20-1; d_gene: NA; abundance: few; j_gene: TRBJ2-4; CDR3aa: CSARGAAKNIQYF; CDR3nt: TGCAGTGCTAGAGGAGCGGCCAAAAACATTCAGTACTTC
v_gene: TRBV11-2; d_gene: NA; abundance: many; j_gene: TRBJ2-2; CDR3aa: CASSLWAGATGELFF; CDR3nt: TGTGCCAGCAGTCTTTGGGCAGGAGCCACCGGGGAGCTGTTTTTT
v_gene: TRBV29-1; d_gene: NA; abundance: many; j_gene: TRBJ1-1; CDR3aa: CSVEGIRAFF; CDR3nt: TGCAGCGTTGAAGGAATCAGAGCTTTCTTT
v_gene: TRBV7-2; d_gene: TRBD1; abundance: NA; j_gene: TRBJ2-2; CDR3aa: CASSNRDRVSGELFF; CDR3nt: TGTGCCAGCAGCAACCGGGACAGGGTATCCGGGGAGCTGTTTTTT
v_gene: TRBV20-1; d_gene: NA; abundance: few; j_gene: TRBJ2-4; CDR3aa: CSARDRRGGINIQYF; CDR3nt: TGCAGTGCTAGAGATCGGAGGGGGGGCATAAACATTCAGTACTTC
v_gene: TRBV2; d_gene: NA; abundance: few; j_gene: TRBJ2-5; CDR3aa: CASSETAGGETQYF; CDR3nt: TGTGCCAGCAGTGAAACGGCAGGAGGAGAGACCCAGTACTTC
v_gene: TRBV4-2; d_gene: NA; abundance: many; j_gene: TRBJ1-2; CDR3aa: CASSQAGSYGYTF; CDR3nt: TGTGCCAGCAGCCAAGCAGGCTCCTATGGCTACACCTTC
v_gene: TRBV20-1; d_gene: NA; abundance: few; j_gene: TRBJ2-3; CDR3aa: CSARGAPDTQYF; CDR3nt: TGCAGTGCCCGGGGGGCCCCAGATACGCAGTATTTT
v_gene: TRBV7-9; d_gene: NA; abundance: NA; j_gene: TRBJ2-5; CDR3aa: CASSLGRQLDETQYF; CDR3nt: TGTGCCAGCAGCTTAGGCAGACAGCTAGATGAGACCCAGTACTTC
v_gene: TRBV7-8; d_gene: NA; abundance: NA; j_gene: TRBJ1-1; CDR3aa: CASSRAGANTEAFF; CDR3nt: TGTGCCAGCAGCCGGGCCGGGGCGAACACTGAAGCTTTCTTT
v_gene: TRBV7-2; d_gene: NA; abundance: NA; j_gene: TRBJ1-6; CDR3aa: CASSPRQYSPLHF; CDR3nt: TGTGCCAGCAGCCCACGACAGTATTCACCCCTCCACTTT
v_gene: TRBV6-2/TRBV6-3; d_gene: NA; abundance: NA; j_gene: TRBJ1-6; CDR3aa: CASSYWPANSPLHF; CDR3nt: TGTGCCAGCAGTTACTGGCCGGCTAATTCACCCCTCCACTTT
v_gene: TRBV30; d_gene: NA; abundance: few; j_gene: TRBJ1-2; CDR3aa: CAWSKGMGYTF; CDR3nt: TGTGCCTGGAGTAAGGGGATGGGCTACACCTTC
v_gene: TRBV7-2; d_gene: NA; abundance: NA; j_gene: TRBJ2-3; CDR3aa: CASSLTWGRGTDTQYF; CDR3nt: TGTGCCAGCAGCTTAACATGGGGCAGGGGCACAGATACGCAGTATTTT
v_gene: TRBV10-3; d_gene: TRBD1; abundance: NA; j_gene: TRBJ2-2; CDR3aa: CAISNRGASGELFF; CDR3nt: TGTGCCATCAGCAACAGGGGGGCCTCCGGGGAGCTGTTTTTT
v_gene: TRBV6-5; d_gene: NA; abundance: few; j_gene: TRBJ1-2; CDR3aa: CASSQDSYYGYTF; CDR3nt: TGTGCCAGCAGTCAGGACAGTTACTATGGCTACACCTTC
v_gene: TRBV7-8; d_gene: NA; abundance: many; j_gene: TRBJ1-1; CDR3aa: CASSATPSITEAFF; CDR3nt: TGTGCCAGCAGCGCCACCCCCTCAATTACTGAAGCTTTCTTT
v_gene: TRBV12-3/TRBV12-4; d_gene: NA; abundance: NA; j_gene: TRBJ2-2; CDR3aa: CASSPVGVRSGELFF; CDR3nt: TGTGCCAGCAGCCCGGTCGGGGTGAGATCCGGGGAGCTGTTTTTT
v_gene: TRBV20-1; d_gene: TRBD2; abundance: few; j_gene: TRBJ2-3; CDR3aa: CSALGLAGGPAADTQYF; CDR3nt: TGCAGTGCACTGGGACTAGCGGGGGGGCCGGCCGCTGATACGCAGTATTTT
v_gene: TRBV5-1; d_gene: TRBD1; abundance: NA; j_gene: TRBJ1-2; CDR3aa: CASSDRGLTNYGYTF; CDR3nt: TGCGCCAGCAGTGACAGGGGGCTTACTAACTATGGCTACACCTTC
v_gene: TRBV20-1; d_gene: NA; abundance: few; j_gene: TRBJ1-6; CDR3aa: CSARAGSRNSPLHF; CDR3nt: TGCAGTGCTAGGGCCGGGAGTCGAAATTCACCCCTCCACTTT
v_gene: TRBV27; d_gene: NA; abundance: NA; j_gene: TRBJ1-2; CDR3aa: CASSLTANPYGYTF; CDR3nt: TGTGCCAGCAGTTTGACGGCGAACCCTTATGGCTACACCTTC
v_gene: TRBV3-1; d_gene: TRBD1; abundance: NA; j_gene: TRBJ2-1; CDR3aa: CASSQSDRDNEQFF; CDR3nt: TGTGCCAGCAGCCAGTCGGACAGGGACAATGAGCAGTTCTTC
v_gene: TRBV6-5; d_gene: TRBD1; abundance: few; j_gene: TRBJ1-4; CDR3aa: CASSYRTGDNEKLFF; CDR3nt: TGTGCCAGCAGTTACCGAACAGGGGATAATGAAAAACTGTTTTTT
v_gene: TRBV11-3; d_gene: NA; abundance: NA; j_gene: TRBJ2-1; CDR3aa: CASSPRSASEQFF; CDR3nt: TGTGCCAGCAGCCCCAGGTCGGCCAGTGAGCAGTTCTTC
v_gene: TRBV28; d_gene: TRBD1; abundance: NA; j_gene: TRBJ1-2; CDR3aa: CASRRPDRAYGYTF; CDR3nt: TGTGCCAGCAGGCGGCCGGACAGGGCCTATGGCTACACCTTC
v_gene: TRBV20-1; d_gene: NA; abundance: NA; j_gene: TRBJ2-1; CDR3aa: CSVSSYNEQFF; CDR3nt: TGCAGTGTAAGTTCCTACAATGAGCAGTTCTTC
v_gene: TRBV7-8; d_gene: TRBD1; abundance: NA; j_gene: TRBJ1-5; CDR3aa: CASSRDRSSYSNQPQHF; CDR3nt: TGTGCCAGCAGTAGGGACAGGAGTTCTTATAGCAATCAGCCCCAGCATTTT
v_gene: TRBV5-1; d_gene: TRBD2; abundance: many; j_gene: TRBJ2-1; CDR3aa: CASSSPSGGRKSYNEQFF; CDR3nt: TGCGCCAGCAGCTCTCCTAGCGGGGGGCGTAAATCCTACAATGAGCAGTTCTTC
v_gene: TRBV20-1; d_gene: NA; abundance: NA; j_gene: TRBJ1-2; CDR3aa: CSASSPRGYTF; CDR3nt: TGCAGTGCTAGTTCCCCGAGGGGCTACACCTTC
v_gene: TRBV19; d_gene: NA; abundance: NA; j_gene: TRBJ2-1; CDR3aa: CASSQTPSDGTKQFF; CDR3nt: TGTGCCAGTAGTCAAACACCCAGCGATGGGACAAAGCAGTTCTTC
v_gene: TRBV9; d_gene: NA; abundance: few; j_gene: TRBJ1-4; CDR3aa: CASSVGPGITEKLFF; CDR3nt: TGTGCCAGCAGCGTAGGGCCAGGGATTACTGAAAAACTGTTTTTT
v_gene: TRBV5-1; d_gene: TRBD1; abundance: NA; j_gene: TRBJ1-2; CDR3aa: CASSLGDRGIGGYTF; CDR3nt: TGCGCCAGCAGCTTGGGGGACAGGGGAATCGGTGGCTACACCTTC
v_gene: TRBV5-1; d_gene: TRBD1; abundance: many; j_gene: TRBJ2-5; CDR3aa: CASSFGTGQETQYF; CDR3nt: TGCGCCAGCAGCTTCGGGACAGGCCAAGAGACCCAGTACTTC
v_gene: TRBV6-6; d_gene: NA; abundance: NA; j_gene: TRBJ2-1; CDR3aa: CASSYSSAEQFF; CDR3nt: TGTGCCAGCAGTTACAGCAGTGCTGAGCAGTTCTTC
v_gene: TRBV6-5; d_gene: NA; abundance: NA; j_gene: TRBJ1-5; CDR3aa: CASRPVGDGNQPQHF; CDR3nt: TGTGCCAGCAGGCCAGTAGGGGACGGTAATCAGCCCCAGCATTTT
v_gene: TRBV5-4; d_gene: NA; abundance: NA; j_gene: TRBJ2-5; CDR3aa: CASSFEYQETQYF; CDR3nt: TGTGCCAGCAGCTTTGAGTACCAAGAGACCCAGTACTTC
v_gene: TRBV4-1; d_gene: NA; abundance: NA; j_gene: TRBJ1-5; CDR3aa: CASSQGTGLSNQPQHF; CDR3nt: TGCGCCAGCAGCCAAGGTACAGGGTTGAGCAATCAGCCCCAGCATTTT
v_gene: TRBV3-1; d_gene: NA; abundance: NA; j_gene: TRBJ2-5; CDR3aa: CASSQAGSETQYF; CDR3nt: TGTGCCAGCAGCCAAGCCGGAAGTGAGACCCAGTACTTC
v_gene: TRBV24-1; d_gene: NA; abundance: NA; j_gene: TRBJ2-2; CDR3aa: CATSDLFEGGGNTGELFF; CDR3nt: TGTGCCACCAGTGATTTGTTTGAGGGAGGCGGGAACACCGGGGAGCTGTTTTTT
v_gene: TRBV6-2/TRBV6-3; d_gene: NA; abundance: NA; j_gene: TRBJ2-1; CDR3aa: CASSYEFSSYNEQFF; CDR3nt: TGTGCCAGCAGTTACGAGTTTAGCTCCTACAATGAGCAGTTCTTC
v_gene: TRBV5-1; d_gene: NA; abundance: few; j_gene: TRBJ1-1; CDR3aa: CASSPGIPQQGLGSTEAFF; CDR3nt: TGCGCCAGCAGCCCAGGGATCCCCCAGCAGGGGCTGGGATCAACTGAAGCTTTCTTT
v_gene: TRBV4-1; d_gene: NA; abundance: NA; j_gene: TRBJ2-5; CDR3aa: CASSQGPGRTLGWTQYF; CDR3nt: TGCGCCAGCAGCCAGGGACCTGGACGTACGCTTGGTTGGACCCAGTACTTC